Listed below are T cell receptor beta chains from one sample, sequenced in a study of beta chain features in type 1 diabetes. Clones were read by immunoSEQ multiplex PCR, and TCRdb kept only the in-frame ones, dropping some. Of 250,000 to 350,000 clones listed, around 15% are singletons. The specimen sequenced was central memory CD4+ T cells from blood. All receptors come from a man aged 25-40 years in good health. CDR3s leave out the opening cysteine and the closing phenylalanine or tryptophan.

V | CDR3
TRBV11-3 | ASSLGVEPLDIQY
TRBV25-1 | ASSDDVSRSIGNTIY
TRBV13 | ASSLAPLEQY
TRBV9 | ASSVGRGRYNEQF
TRBV9 | ASSVAPGKNSPLH
TRBV19 | ASSIGRDTTNEKLF
TRBV7-8 | ASSQGLANTGELF
TRBV7-7 | ASSQAGILQGPEQF
TRBV30 | AWSKLARTDTQY
TRBV20-1 | SGGKDTQY
TRBV2 | ASSREGTANTEAF
TRBV6-1 | ASEIAGSNEQF
TRBV2 | ASSEAGTANQPQH
TRBV2 | ASSGDREDGYT
TRBV7-2 | ASSPGTSGGANTQY
TRBV4-1 | ASSQEGRPATNEKLF
TRBV6-6 | ASSFERGLSDEQF
TRBV7-2 | ASSSWTSGGINEQF
TRBV6-6 | ASTFGGTYEQY
TRBV29-1 | SVRTGSNQPQH
TRBV4-3 | ASSQDRGDEQF
TRBV18 | ASSPGPSRDEQY
TRBV19 | ASSTAGGAYEQY
TRBV20-1 | SALWNTQY
TRBV4-3 | ASSPGDLSYNEQF
TRBV14 | ASSPRRGTEAF
TRBV7-7 | ASSQPGFSDTDTQY
TRBV2 | ASRRERAGVTEAF
TRBV6-5 | ASSYASNYGYT
TRBV27 | ASSPRHHNEQF
TRBV7-2 | ASSLVFLAGGLKNNEQF
TRBV19 | ASSINPKSSGNTIY
TRBV4-1 | ASSQRDRAYEQY
TRBV5-4 | ASSLGAPSTGELF
TRBV30 | AWSNRGDQPQH
TRBV4-1 | ASSQDGQGGDTQY
TRBV14 | ASSQLWPSEQF
TRBV10-1 | ASSHGQGFYEQY
TRBV7-7 | ASSRGSSGPYNEQF
TRBV5-8 | ASSLGRTVNTGELF
TRBV27 | ASRGLAGAGGAKNIQY
TRBV5-4 | ASSQDHGVSTTNYGYT
TRBV7-7 | ASSTNTGELF
TRBV4-3 | ASSQDAGGSYNEQF
TRBV29-1 | STGQASTDTQY
TRBV18 | ASSPLTGNTGELF
TRBV19 | ASSVQTGDNEKLF